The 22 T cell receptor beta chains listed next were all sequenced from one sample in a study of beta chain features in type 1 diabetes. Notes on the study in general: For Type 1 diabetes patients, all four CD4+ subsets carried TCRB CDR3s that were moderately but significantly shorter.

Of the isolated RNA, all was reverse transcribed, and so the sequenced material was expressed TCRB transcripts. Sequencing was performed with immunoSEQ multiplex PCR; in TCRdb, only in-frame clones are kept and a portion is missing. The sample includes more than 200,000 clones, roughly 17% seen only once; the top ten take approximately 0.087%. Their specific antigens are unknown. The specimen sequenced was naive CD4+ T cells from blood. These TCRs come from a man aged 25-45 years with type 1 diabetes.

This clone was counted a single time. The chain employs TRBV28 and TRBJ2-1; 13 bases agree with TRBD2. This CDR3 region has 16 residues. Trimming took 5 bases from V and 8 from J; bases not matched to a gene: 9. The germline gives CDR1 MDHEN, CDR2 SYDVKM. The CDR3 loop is CASSLFGTSGKDEQFF. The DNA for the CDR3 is TGTGCCAGCAGTCTCTTCGGGACTAGCGGGAAGGATGAGCAGTTCTTC.

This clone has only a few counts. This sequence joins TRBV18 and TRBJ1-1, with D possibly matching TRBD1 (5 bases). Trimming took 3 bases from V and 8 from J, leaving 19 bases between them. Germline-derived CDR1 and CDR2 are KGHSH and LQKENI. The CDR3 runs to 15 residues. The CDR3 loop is CASSPLTGTRGEAFF. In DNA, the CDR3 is TGTGCCAGCTCACCCCTTACCGGGACTCGGGGGGAAGCTTTCTTT.

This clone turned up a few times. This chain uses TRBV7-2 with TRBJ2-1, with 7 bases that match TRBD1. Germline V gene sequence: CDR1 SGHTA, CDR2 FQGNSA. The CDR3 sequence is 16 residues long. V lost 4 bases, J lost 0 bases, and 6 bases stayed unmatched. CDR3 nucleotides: TGTGCCAGCAGCTCCTACAGGGGAAGCTCCTACAATGAGCAGTTCTTC. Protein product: CASSSYRGSSYNEQFF.

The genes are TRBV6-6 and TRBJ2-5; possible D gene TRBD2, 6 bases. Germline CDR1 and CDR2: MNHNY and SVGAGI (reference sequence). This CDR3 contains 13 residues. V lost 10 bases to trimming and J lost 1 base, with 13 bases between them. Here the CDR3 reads CATLRDSQETQYF. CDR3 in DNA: TGTGCCACCCTACGGGACTCCCAAGAGACCCAGTACTTC.

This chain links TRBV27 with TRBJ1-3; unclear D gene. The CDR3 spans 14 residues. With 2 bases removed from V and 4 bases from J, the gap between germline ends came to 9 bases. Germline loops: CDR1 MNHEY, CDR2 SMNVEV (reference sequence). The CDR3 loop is CASSLISGGNTIYF. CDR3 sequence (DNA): TGTGCCAGCAGTTTAATATCCGGAGGAAACACCATATATTTT.

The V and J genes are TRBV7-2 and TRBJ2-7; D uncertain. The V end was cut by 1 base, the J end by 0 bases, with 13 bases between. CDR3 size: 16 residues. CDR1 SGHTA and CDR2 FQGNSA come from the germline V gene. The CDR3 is CASSLGWGSSSYEQYF. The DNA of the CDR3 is TGTGCCAGCAGCTTAGGGTGGGGATCAAGCTCCTACGAGCAGTACTTC.

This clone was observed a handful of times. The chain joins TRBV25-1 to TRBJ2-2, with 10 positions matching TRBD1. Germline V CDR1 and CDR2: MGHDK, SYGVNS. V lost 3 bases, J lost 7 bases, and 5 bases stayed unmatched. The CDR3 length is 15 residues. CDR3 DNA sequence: TGTGCCAGCAGTGATCCGGGACAGGGGAGCGGGGAGCTGTTTTTT. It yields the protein CASSDPGQGSGELFF.

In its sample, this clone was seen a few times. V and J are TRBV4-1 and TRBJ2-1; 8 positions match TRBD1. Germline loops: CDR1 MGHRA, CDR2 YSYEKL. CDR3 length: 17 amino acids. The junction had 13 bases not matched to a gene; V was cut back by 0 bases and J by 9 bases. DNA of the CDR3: TGCGCCAGCAGCCAAGATCCCCGTCATCGGACAGGGACTGAGCAGTTCTTC. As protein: CASSQDPRHRTGTEQFF.

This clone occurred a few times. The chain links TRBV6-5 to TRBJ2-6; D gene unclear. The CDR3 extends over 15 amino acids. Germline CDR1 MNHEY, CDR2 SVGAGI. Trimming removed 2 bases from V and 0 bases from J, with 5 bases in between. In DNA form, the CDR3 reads TGTGCCAGCAGTTACAGGCTCTCTGGGGCCAACGTCCTGACTTTC. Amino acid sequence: CASSYRLSGANVLTF.

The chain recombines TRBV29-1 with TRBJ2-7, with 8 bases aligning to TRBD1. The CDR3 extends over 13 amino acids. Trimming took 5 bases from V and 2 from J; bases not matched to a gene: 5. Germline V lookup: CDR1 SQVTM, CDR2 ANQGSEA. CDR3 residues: CSVWTGLAYEQYF. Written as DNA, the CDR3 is TGCAGCGTTTGGACAGGGTTGGCCTACGAGCAGTACTTC.

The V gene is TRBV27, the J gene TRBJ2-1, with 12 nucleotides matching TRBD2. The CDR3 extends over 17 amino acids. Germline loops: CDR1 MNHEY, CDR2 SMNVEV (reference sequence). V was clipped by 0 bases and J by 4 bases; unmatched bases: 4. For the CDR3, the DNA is TGTGCCAGCAGTTTATCGTCTAGCGGGAGGGCTTACAATGAGCAGTTCTTC. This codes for CASSLSSSGRAYNEQFF.

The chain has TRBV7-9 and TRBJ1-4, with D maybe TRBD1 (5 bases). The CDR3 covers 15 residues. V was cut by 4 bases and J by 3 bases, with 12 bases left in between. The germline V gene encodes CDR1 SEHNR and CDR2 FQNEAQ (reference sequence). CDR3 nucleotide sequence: TGTGCCAGCAGCTCGGGACGGCGAGCTAATGAAAAACTGTTTTTT. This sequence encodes CASSSGRRANEKLFF.

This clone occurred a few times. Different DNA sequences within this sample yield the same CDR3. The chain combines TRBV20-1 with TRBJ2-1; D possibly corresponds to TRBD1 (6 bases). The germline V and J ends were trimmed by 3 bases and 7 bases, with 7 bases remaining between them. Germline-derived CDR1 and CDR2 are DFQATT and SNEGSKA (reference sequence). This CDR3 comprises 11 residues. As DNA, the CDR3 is TGCAGTGCTAGGGGGGCGAATGAGCAGTTCTTC. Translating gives CSARGANEQFF.

CDR3 in DNA: TGCGCCAGCAGCCGGGACCGATTCTCTGGGGCCAACGTCCTGACTTTC. This gives the protein CASSRDRFSGANVLTF. The V gene is TRBV4-3, the J gene TRBJ2-6; D tentatively reads TRBD1 or TRBD2 (5 bases each). The germline V gene encodes CDR1 LGHNA and CDR2 YSLEER. The CDR3 runs to 16 residues. Between the trimmed V and J ends, which lost 4 bases and 0 bases, there was a span of 10 bases.

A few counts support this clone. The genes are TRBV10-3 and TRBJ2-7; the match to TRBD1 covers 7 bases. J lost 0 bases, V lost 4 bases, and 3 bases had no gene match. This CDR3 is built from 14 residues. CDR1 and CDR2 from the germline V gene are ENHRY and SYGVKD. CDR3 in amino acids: CAISGQGTSYEQYF. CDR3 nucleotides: TGTGCCATCAGTGGACAGGGTACCTCCTACGAGCAGTACTTC.

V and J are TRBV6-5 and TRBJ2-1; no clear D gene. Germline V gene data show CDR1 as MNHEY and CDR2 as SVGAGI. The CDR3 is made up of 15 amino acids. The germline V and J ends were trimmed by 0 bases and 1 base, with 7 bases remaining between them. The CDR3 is CASSYSAWSYNEQFF. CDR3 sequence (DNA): TGTGCCAGCAGTTACTCTGCTTGGTCCTACAATGAGCAGTTCTTC.

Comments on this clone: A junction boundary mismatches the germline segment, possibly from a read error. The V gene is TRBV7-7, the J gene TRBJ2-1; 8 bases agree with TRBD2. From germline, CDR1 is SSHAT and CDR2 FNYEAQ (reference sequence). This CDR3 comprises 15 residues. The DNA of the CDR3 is TGTGCTAGCAGCCCCGGGACTAGTCCTGGAAATGAGCAGTTCTTC. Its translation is CASSPGTSPGNEQFF. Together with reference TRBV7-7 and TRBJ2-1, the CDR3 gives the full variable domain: GAGVSQSPRYKVTKRGQDVTLRCDPISSHATLYWYQQALGQGPEFLTYFNYEAQPDKSGLPSDRFSAERPEGSISTLTIQRTEQRDSAMYRCASSPGTSPGNEQFFGPGTRLTVL.

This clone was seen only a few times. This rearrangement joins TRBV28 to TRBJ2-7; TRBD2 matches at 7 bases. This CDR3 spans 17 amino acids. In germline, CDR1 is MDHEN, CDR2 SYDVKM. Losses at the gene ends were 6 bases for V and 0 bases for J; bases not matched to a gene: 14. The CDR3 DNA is TGTGCCAGCAGCCCAGAGTACGGGAGGCCAAGCTCCTACGAGCAGTACTTC. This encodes CASSPEYGRPSSYEQYF. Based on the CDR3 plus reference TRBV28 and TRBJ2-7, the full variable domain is DVKVTQSSRYLVKRTGEKVFLECVQDMDHENMFWYRQDPGLGLRLIYFSYDVKMKEKGDIPEGYSVSREKKERFSLILESASTNQTSMYLCASSPEYGRPSSYEQYFGPGTRLTVT.

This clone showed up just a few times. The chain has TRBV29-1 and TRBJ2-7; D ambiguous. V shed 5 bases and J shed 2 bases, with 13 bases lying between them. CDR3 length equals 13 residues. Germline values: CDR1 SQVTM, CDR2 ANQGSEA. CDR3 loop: CSVRPKSAYEQYF. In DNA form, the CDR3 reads TGCAGCGTTAGGCCCAAGTCGGCCTACGAGCAGTACTTC.

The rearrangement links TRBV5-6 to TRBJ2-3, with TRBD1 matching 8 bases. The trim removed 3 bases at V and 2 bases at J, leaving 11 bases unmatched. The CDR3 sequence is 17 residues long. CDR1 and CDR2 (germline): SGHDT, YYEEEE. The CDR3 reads CASSWDGQGVITDTQYF. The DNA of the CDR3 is TGTGCCAGCAGCTGGGACGGACAGGGAGTTATCACAGATACGCAGTATTTT.

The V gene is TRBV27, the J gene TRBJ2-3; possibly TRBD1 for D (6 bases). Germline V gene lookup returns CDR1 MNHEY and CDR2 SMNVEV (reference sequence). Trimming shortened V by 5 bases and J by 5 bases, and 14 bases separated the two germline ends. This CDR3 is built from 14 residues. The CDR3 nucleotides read TGTGCCAGCAGTGTAGGGAGAGGGGGAGATACGCAGTATTTT. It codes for CASSVGRGGDTQYF.

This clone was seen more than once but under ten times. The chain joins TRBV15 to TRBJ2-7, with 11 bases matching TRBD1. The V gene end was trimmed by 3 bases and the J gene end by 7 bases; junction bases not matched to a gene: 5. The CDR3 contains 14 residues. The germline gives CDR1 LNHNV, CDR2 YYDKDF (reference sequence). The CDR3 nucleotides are TGTGCCACCAGCAGTAGGACAGGGGGCAGGGAGCAGTACTTC. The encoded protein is CATSSRTGGREQYF.